The present TCR beta chain was sequenced within a study of Graves' ophthalmopathy and Graves' hyperthyroidism. Study context: Peripheral blood sampling preceded any treatment and occurred at initial diagnosis.

PBMCs originated in about 10 ml of fresh peripheral blood. Amplified material comprised TCR beta CDR3 regions derived from RNA transcripts. HTBI-primed RT-PCR formed the first round, and a multiplex PCR formed the second. TCRdb reanalysed the multiplex PCR reads using MiXCR and keeps one entry per CDR3 protein. The sample records some 240,000 distinct CDR3 sequences, 45% being singletons. As for this clonotype: One junction end disagrees with the germline gene, perhaps due to a read error.

The CDR3 spans 14 residues. The source is an adult man with Graves' ophthalmopathy. V usage is TRBV12-3 or TRBV12-4 and J usage is TRBJ1-6, with D possibly TRBD1 on 5 matching bases. Source material: peripheral blood. In DNA form, the CDR3 reads TGTGCCGGCAGTTCGGGGCAGGGAGACTCACCCCTCCACTTT. Translation gives CAGSSGQGDSPLHF.